Following are 23 T cell receptor beta chains from one sample sequenced in a study of response to subunit inactivated influenza vaccine. TCRdb passed the RT-PCR reads through MiXCR, listing each CDR3 protein once. Found here are about 540,000 distinct CDR3 sequences, 20% to 25% of them singletons; the top ten hold approximately 2.9%. These data were also reused for a study on T cells expressing NK-cell markers. This second study notes: UMIs accompanied the 5'RACE template switching by which TCR beta cDNA was made.

The sequencing used CD4+ T cells sorted from PBMCs, collected about 11 days after vaccination. Source of these receptors: a man in his fifties who received an inactivated influenza vaccine.

The chain is built from TRBV18 and TRBJ2-3; no definite D call. Trimming removed 3 bases at V and 2 bases at J, with 6 bases between. Germline V gene lookup returns CDR1 KGHSH and CDR2 LQKENI. The CDR3 has 13 residues. The CDR3 reads CASSPPNTDTQYF. CDR3 nucleotide sequence: TGTGCCAGCTCACCTCCCAACACAGATACGCAGTATTTT.

This clonotype was seen more than once but under ten times. The rearrangement joins TRBV29-1 to TRBJ2-3; D might be TRBD2 (6 bases). V was trimmed by 2 bases and J by 9 bases, leaving 9 bases between them. The CDR3 contains 11 residues. Germline CDR1 reads SQVTM; CDR2 reads ANQGSEA. The CDR3 region is CSVERSGTQYF. CDR3 nucleotides: TGCAGCGTTGAACGTAGCGGCACGCAGTATTTT.

The gene calls are TRBV9 and TRBJ2-1; either TRBD1 or TRBD2 may fit D (7 bases each). Germline CDR1 is SGDLS and CDR2 is YYNGEE. V lost 2 bases and J lost 4, with 19 bases in between. There are 17 residues in the CDR3. The chain's CDR3 is CASSVAGAGGAYNEQFF. For the CDR3, the DNA is TGTGCCAGCAGCGTCGCAGGGGCAGGGGGGGCTTACAATGAGCAGTTCTTC. Full variable domain (missing parts from reference TRBV9 and TRBJ2-1): DSGVTQTPKHLITATGQRVTLRCSPRSGDLSVYWYQQSLDQGLQFLIQYYNGEERAKGNILERFSAQQFPDLHSELNLSSLELGDSALYFCASSVAGAGGAYNEQFFGPGTRLTVL.

The V and J genes are TRBV7-8 and TRBJ2-1, with TRBD1 as a possible D gene (6 bases). V was cut by 3 bases and J by 3 bases, with 12 bases left in between. The CDR3 loop spans 15 amino acids. Germline CDR1 and CDR2: SGHVS and FQNEAQ. This CDR3 reads CASSFTWTDYNEQFF. The CDR3 bases are TGTGCCAGCAGCTTCACTTGGACAGACTACAATGAGCAGTTCTTC.

This clonotype was observed a few times. The chain is built from TRBV7-2 and TRBJ2-5; D possibly matches TRBD1 or TRBD2 (6 bases each). Germline assignment: CDR1 SGHTA and CDR2 FQGNSA. The CDR3 loop spans 15 amino acids. Trimming cost V 6 bases and J 1 base, with 15 bases left between them. In nucleotides, the CDR3 is TGTGCCAGCAGTTCGGGGTCGGGGGCCCAAGAGACCCAGTACTTC. Its translation: CASSSGSGAQETQYF.

This clonotype was detected a few times. V usage is TRBV24-1 and J usage is TRBJ2-3; D is undetermined. The CDR3 sequence is 16 residues long. Germline V gives CDR1 KGHDR, CDR2 SFDVKD. With 0 bases removed from V and 2 bases from J, the gap between germline ends came to 11 bases. The CDR3 reads CATSDLKEINTDTQYF. The CDR3 region has the DNA TGTGCCACCAGTGATTTGAAGGAGATAAACACAGATACGCAGTATTTT.

This clonotype appeared a few times. This chain uses TRBV20-1 with TRBJ1-1; possible D gene TRBD1, 6 bases. The CDR3 extends over 15 amino acids. Trimming took off 5 bases at V and 4 bases at J, with 20 bases between the two ends. The germline CDR1 and CDR2 sequences are DFQATT and SNEGSKA (reference sequence). The chain's CDR3 is CSARRRDGGGTEAFF. In DNA form, the CDR3 reads TGCAGTGCTCGGCGGAGGGATGGGGGCGGCACTGAAGCTTTCTTT.

The V gene is TRBV7-6, the J gene TRBJ2-7, with TRBD1 identical over 7 bases. V trimming: 5 bases; J trimming: 3 bases; junction bases outside the gene matches: 10. The CDR3 runs to 15 residues. Germline CDR1 is SGHVS and CDR2 is FNYEAQ. The CDR3 DNA sequence: TGTGCCAGCAGCCCAGCTTACAGGGGCCTCTACGAGCAGTACTTC. The encoded protein is CASSPAYRGLYEQYF.

The sample holds a few counts of this clonotype. This chain joins TRBV18 and TRBJ2-3; TRBD2 matches 11 bases. Trimming cost V 3 bases and J 5 bases; bases outside gene matches: 7. CDR3 size: 16 residues. Germline V gene data show CDR1 as KGHSH and CDR2 as LQKENI. The CDR3 region has the DNA TGTGCCAGCTCACCCGTAGCGGGAGGGCCGGGAGATACGCAGTATTTT. Translation: CASSPVAGGPGDTQYF.

This chain links TRBV12-3 or TRBV12-4 with TRBJ1-1; a weak D match, TRBD1 (5 bases). The CDR3 totals 14 residues. Trimming removed 6 bases at V and 3 bases at J, with 14 bases between. The CDR3 protein is CASSLSVGHTEAFF. CDR3 bases: TGTGCCAGCAGCCTTTCCGTGGGGCACACTGAAGCTTTCTTT.

This clonotype appeared a few times. The rearrangement joins TRBV5-1 to TRBJ2-1, with D maybe TRBD1 (5 bases). Germline CDR1 is SGHRS and CDR2 is YFSETQ. Between the trimmed V and J ends, which lost 4 bases and 4 bases, there was a span of 12 bases. The CDR3 is 14 amino acids. This CDR3 is CASSPTQGYNEQFF. The DNA for the CDR3 is TGCGCCAGCAGCCCCACCCAGGGTTACAATGAGCAGTTCTTC.

The chain employs TRBV5-1 and TRBJ1-4, with a weak D call TRBD1 (6 bases). CDR3 size: 14 residues. V was trimmed by 2 bases and J by 5 bases, leaving 10 bases between them. Germline CDR1 SGHRS, CDR2 YFSETQ. The DNA of the CDR3 is TGCGCCAGCAGCTTTAGGGGGGTGAATGAAAAACTGTTTTTT. Its translation: CASSFRGVNEKLFF.

This chain joins TRBV29-1 and TRBJ2-1, with D unclear. Trimming shortened V by 3 bases and J by 5 bases, and 8 bases separated the two germline ends. CDR1 is SQVTM and CDR2 is ANQGSEA in the germline V gene. This CDR3 is built from 12 residues. For the CDR3, the DNA is TGCAGCGTTGATCGGGTAGACAATGAGCAGTTCTTC. Its protein product is CSVDRVDNEQFF.

This clonotype was counted many times. This chain joins TRBV7-2 and TRBJ1-6, with a possible D match to TRBD1 (5 bases). V was pared by 10 bases and J by 14 bases, with 21 bases between. CDR1 and CDR2 (germline): SGHTA, FQGNSA. The CDR3 runs 13 residues. CDR3 bases: TGTGCCACCGACGAGGGGACTAATCTTGCCCTCCACTTT. Translation: CATDEGTNLALHF.

The rearrangement uses TRBV20-1 and TRBJ1-2; no clear D gene. From germline, CDR1 is DFQATT and CDR2 SNEGSKA (reference sequence). V gave up 0 bases and J gave up 2 bases, with 10 bases separating them. The CDR3 consists of 14 residues. The CDR3 sequence is CSARDTGRNYGYTF. CDR3 bases: TGCAGTGCTAGAGATACGGGCAGAAACTATGGCTACACCTTC.

This clonotype was observed a handful of times. The CDR3 DNA reads as TGCGCCAGCAGCTTAGGGACACAGCGCACCGGGGAGCTGTTTTTT. It yields the protein CASSLGTQRTGELFF. This sequence joins TRBV5-1 and TRBJ2-2, with D tentatively TRBD1 (6 bases). The germline CDR1 and CDR2 sequences are SGHRS and YFSETQ. Trimming stripped 2 bases from V and 4 bases from J, with 12 bases between. The CDR3 totals 15 residues.

This clonotype was detected only a few times. V usage is TRBV3-1 and J usage is TRBJ2-7, with D uncertain. There are 15 residues in the CDR3. Trimming stripped 5 bases from V and 0 bases from J, with 14 bases between. Germline V gene data show CDR1 as LGHDT and CDR2 as YNNKEL (reference sequence). CDR3 in amino acids: CASSRDGPTSYEQYF. CDR3 nucleotide sequence: TGTGCCAGCAGCAGAGACGGACCGACCTCCTACGAGCAGTACTTC.

There are a few counts of this clonotype. The genes are TRBV10-3 and TRBJ1-6, with D perhaps matching TRBD1 (5 bases). Germline V CDR1 and CDR2: ENHRY, SYGVKD. V dropped 5 bases and J dropped 4 bases, with 12 bases sitting between them. The CDR3 has 15 residues. CDR3 protein: CAISRDGVYNSPLHF. The CDR3 DNA is TGTGCCATCAGTCGGGACGGGGTGTATAATTCACCCCTCCACTTT.

This clonotype was detected once. The J gene is TRBJ2-4, the V gene TRBV9, with D possibly TRBD1 on 5 matching bases. The V end lost 0 bases, the J end lost 5 bases, and 9 bases lay between the germline ends. Germline CDR1 SGDLS, CDR2 YYNGEE. CDR3 size: 14 residues. CDR3 DNA sequence: TGTGCCAGCAGCGTAGAACCAGGGCAAAACATTCAGTACTTC. This translates into CASSVEPGQNIQYF.

This rearrangement joins TRBV20-1 to TRBJ2-7; 7 bases align to TRBD2. CDR1 is DFQATT, CDR2 SNEGSKA, per germline (reference sequence). CDR3 length equals 15 residues. With V trimmed by 3 bases and J by 1 base, 9 bases remained unmatched. This CDR3 reads CSARGSGTGSYEQYF. In DNA, the CDR3 is TGCAGTGCTAGGGGCAGCGGGACCGGGTCCTACGAGCAGTACTTC.

In its sample, this clonotype was seen a few times. The chain links TRBV4-3 to TRBJ2-7, with 9 positions matching TRBD1. The junction had 3 bases not matched to a gene; V was cut back by 0 bases and J by 0 bases. CDR3 length: 16 residues. Germline V gene data show CDR1 as LGHNA and CDR2 as YSLEER. The CDR3 DNA is TGCGCCAGCAGCCAAGATTGGACAGGGGCCTCCTACGAGCAGTACTTC. Its protein product is CASSQDWTGASYEQYF.

The gene calls are TRBV10-3 and TRBJ2-7; 16 bases map to TRBD2. This CDR3 contains 13 residues. Trimming cost V 8 bases and J 7 bases; bases outside gene matches: 2. Germline V gives CDR1 ENHRY, CDR2 SYGVKD. The CDR3 is CAIGTSGRGEQYF. The CDR3 coding sequence is TGTGCCATCGGGACTAGCGGGAGGGGAGAGCAGTACTTC.

V gene TRBV18 combines with J gene TRBJ2-1, with 10 bases aligning to TRBD1. The CDR3 runs to 15 residues. Trimming took 2 bases from V and 7 from J; bases not matched to a gene: 5. Germline CDR1 KGHSH, CDR2 LQKENI. In nucleotides, the CDR3 is TGTGCCAGCTCACCAAGGGACAGGGGCTGGAATGAGCAGTTCTTC. Protein sequence: CASSPRDRGWNEQFF.